This entry describes one T cell receptor beta chain. Its antigen is unknown. Likely a read error: the CDR3 ends without its conserved phenylalanine or tryptophan. RNA was extracted from bulk tissue without any cell sorting. V gave up 3 bases and J gave up 3 bases; unmatched junction bases: 10. The CDR3 is 16 residues long. Germline V gene sequence: CDR1 SGHNT, CDR2 YENEEA. The source of the sample is a study of tumor and adjacent non-tumor tissue in lung cancer. On the study more broadly: The cohort had approximately 12 adenocarcinoma, a couple of squamous cell and 1 small cell patients. Each sample yielded 3.9 million or so productive TCRbeta reads on average.

TCRbeta libraries were built with three rounds of nested PCR, modified from ARM-PCR. TCRdb ran MiXCR on the multiplex PCR reads and lists one entry per CDR3 protein. Of about 93,000 distinct CDR3 sequences listed, about 70% are singletons. Points from the study as a whole: Normal lung showed higher cumulative top 100 clone frequency than tumor. TCR diversity was significantly greater in tumor than normal lung tissue.

V and J are TRBV11-3 and TRBJ2-5; TRBD2 aligns across 7 bases. The sequencing sample was made of lung tumor tissue. This TCR was sampled from a man aged 60 to 69 with non-small cell lung cancer. CDR3 DNA: TGTGCCAGCAGCTTCGAGAGCGGGACTGTCGAAGAGACCCAGTACCTC. Translation gives CASSFESGTVEETQYL.